Sequencing of this T cell receptor (beta chain) was carried out in a study of T cell changes during pregnancy in multiple sclerosis. This CDR3 comprises 15 residues. The V gene's germline CDR1 is MNHNY and CDR2 SVGAGI (reference sequence). J was trimmed by 5 bases and V by 7 bases; bases with no gene match: 9. The table came from immunoSEQ multiplex PCR; TCRdb's copy has only in-frame clones and leaves some out. The table records 20,000 to 25,000 clones, over 85% of them present only once. The origin of this receptor is a female donor with multiple sclerosis, enrolled in a pregnancy study. This material consisted of CD8+ T cells from peripheral blood mononuclear cells, taken in the third trimester of pregnancy. The chain recombines TRBV6-6 with TRBJ2-1, with 9 bases matching TRBD2. The CDR3, as DNA: TGTGCCAGCACCCCGAGCGGGGGGAGGGACAATGAGCAGTTCTTC. Protein: CASTPSGGRDNEQFF.